Listed below are T cell receptor beta chains from one sample, sequenced in a study of circulating CD8 cells and anti-PD-1 response in melanoma. TCRdb re-called the reads with MiXCR, one entry per CDR3 protein. The sample holds about 350 distinct CDR3 sequences, about 10% seen once. This specimen consisted of CD8+ T cells from PBMCs, obtained at baseline or after one month of anti-PD-1 therapy (not recorded which). Receptors originate from a human donor with melanoma. Both conserved end residues are part of each CDR3. A D gene is named only where the DNA matches it firmly. Sizes are listed as once, few, many or a size class.

clone_size,d_call,j_call,v_call,cdr3_aa,cdr3_nt
large,.,TRBJ2-5,TRBV12-3/TRBV12-4,CASRPGTDGTQYF,TGTGCCAGCAGGCCTGGGACGGATGGGACCCAGTACTTC
large,.,TRBJ2-5,TRBV29-1,CSVAHGTGLRETQYF,TGCAGCGTTGCCCATGGAACAGGGCTCAGGGAGACCCAGTACTTC
large,TRBD1,TRBJ2-3,TRBV6-4,CASSEGQGTDTQYF,TGTGCCAGCAGTGAGGGACAGGGCACAGATACGCAGTATTTT
large,TRBD1,TRBJ2-7,TRBV11-2,CASRGKQGIFAYEQYF,TGTGCCAGCAGGGGAAAACAGGGGATTTTCGCCTACGAGCAGTACTTC
large,.,TRBJ2-7,TRBV25-1,CASSEEVNEQYF,TGTGCCAGCAGTGAAGAAGTTAACGAGCAGTACTTC
large,.,TRBJ2-7,TRBV29-1,CSVELERGGSSYEQYF,TGCAGCGTTGAACTCGAGAGGGGGGGCAGCTCCTACGAGCAGTACTTC
large,.,TRBJ2-2,TRBV28,CASSEGQTDTGELFF,TGTGCCAGCAGTGAAGGACAGACCGACACCGGGGAGCTGTTTTTT
large,TRBD2,TRBJ2-1,TRBV12-3/TRBV12-4,CASSPTILDAGVRRNEQFF,TGTGCCAGCAGTCCCACGATCCTTGACGCGGGGGTGCGAAGGAATGAGCAGTTCTTC
large,.,TRBJ2-5,TRBV7-2,CASSLDLGETQYF,TGTGCCAGCAGCTTAGATCTAGGAGAGACCCAGTACTTC
large,.,TRBJ2-5,TRBV4-2,CASSQDSETQYF,TGTGCCAGCAGCCAAGACTCGGAGACCCAGTACTTC
large,.,TRBJ2-7,TRBV2,CASSELDGTVREQYF,TGTGCCAGCAGTGAACTAGACGGAACCGTACGCGAGCAGTACTTC
large,.,TRBJ2-7,TRBV25-1,CASSEKGTYEQYF,TGTGCCAGCAGTGAGAAGGGAACCTACGAGCAGTACTTC
large,.,TRBJ2-1,TRBV4-2,CASSQEMGNYNEQFF,TGTGCCAGCAGCCAAGAAATGGGGAACTACAATGAGCAGTTCTTC
medium-sized,.,TRBJ2-1,TRBV7-3,CASSASGGPCNEQFF,TGTGCCAGCAGCGCGAGTGGGGGCCCATGCAATGAGCAGTTCTTC